The TCR beta chain under discussion was sequenced for a study of CD8 T cells in Susac syndrome. In the multiple sclerosis control group, patients were treatment-naive and had stable or active relapsing-remitting disease. Negative isolation yielded CD4+ and CD8+ T cells, and FACS enriched TEMRA cells. Regarding this clonotype: What it binds is not known. The junction departs from germline at one end; a sequencing error may be responsible.

The CDR3 is 11 amino acids. Germline-derived CDR1 and CDR2 are MGHDK and SYGVNS. Reverse transcription of about 0.45 to 1 ug RNA was performed with random hexamers. Amplification of the TCR beta CDR3 was carried out by immunoSEQ multiplex PCR, which spanned a total of 54 Vbeta and 13 Jbeta segments. TCRdb used MiXCR to reprocess the immunoSEQ multiplex PCR reads, holding one entry per CDR3 protein. Of 250,000 to 300,000 distinct CDR3 sequences in the sample, 89% were seen once. Findings of the study overall: It was acknowledged in the study that its TCR sequencing and HLA analysis involved a relatively small number of individuals.

The gene calls are TRBV25-1 and TRBJ2-3; D may match TRBD1 or TRBD2 (5 bases each). Source material: CD8+ T cells from PBMCs. This sequence originates from a human donor with multiple sclerosis. The CDR3 sequence: CASRGGGTRYF. The CDR3, as DNA: TGTGCCAGCAGGGGTGGGGGTACGCGGTATTTT.